This is a list of T cell receptor beta chains from one sample in a study of T cell clonotyping in hematopoietic cell transplantation. Repertoires were generated with immunoSEQ multiplex PCR, while TCRdb's copy carries only in-frame clones and drops some. Found here are nearly 70,000 clones, around 94% of them singletons; the top ten hold about 1.5%. The sequenced sample was peripheral blood mononuclear cells. The receptors were sampled from a man over 45 in good health. Some clones in this sample may be carry-over from other donors' samples. Each CDR3 is given with its conserved first and last residue. Fields, in order: J gene, V gene, clone size, D gene, CDR3 protein, CDR3 DNA. A D gene is named only where the DNA matches it firmly. Not every row has a clone size; where given, it reads once, few, many or a size class.

J: TRBJ1-2
V: TRBV6-6
size: -
D: -
CDR3: CAYGNRVSGYTF
DNA: TGTGCATACGGAAACAGGGTCTCGGGCTACACCTTC

J: TRBJ2-5
V: TRBV9
size: -
D: -
CDR3: CASSVGVEQETQYF
DNA: TGTGCCAGCAGCGTGGGGGTTGAGCAAGAGACCCAGTACTTC

J: TRBJ2-7
V: TRBV4-2
size: -
D: -
CDR3: CASSQEVSSYEQYF
DNA: TGTGCCAGCAGCCAAGAGGTAAGCTCCTACGAGCAGTACTTC

J: TRBJ2-7
V: TRBV5-1
size: once
D: -
CDR3: CASSSSGRGDEQYF
DNA: TGCGCCAGCAGCTCCTCGGGAAGAGGGGACGAGCAGTACTTC

J: TRBJ2-2
V: TRBV25-1
size: -
D: -
CDR3: CASSDQQGNTGELFF
DNA: TGTGCCAGCAGCGACCAACAGGGAAATACCGGGGAGCTGTTTTTT

J: TRBJ2-7
V: TRBV5-6
size: -
D: TRBD1
CDR3: CASSLGTGIPYEQYF
DNA: TGTGCCAGCAGCTTAGGGACAGGGATCCCCTACGAGCAGTACTTC

J: TRBJ2-2
V: TRBV5-6
size: -
D: -
CDR3: CASSSWGKGPGELFF
DNA: TGTGCCAGCAGCTCGTGGGGGAAGGGCCCCGGGGAGCTGTTTTTT

J: TRBJ2-7
V: TRBV7-9
size: -
D: -
CDR3: CASSLAQGRHEQYF
DNA: TGTGCCAGCAGCTTAGCGCAGGGACGACACGAGCAGTACTTC

J: TRBJ1-2
V: TRBV9
size: -
D: TRBD1
CDR3: CASSPRQGTNYGYTF
DNA: TGTGCCAGCAGCCCCCGACAGGGAACTAACTATGGCTACACCTTC

J: TRBJ1-2
V: TRBV5-4
size: -
D: -
CDR3: CASSLKSGTYYGYTF
DNA: TGTGCCAGCAGCTTGAAGTCAGGGACTTACTATGGCTACACCTTC

J: TRBJ2-3
V: TRBV4-1
size: -
D: TRBD2
CDR3: CASSQDKRLAGEFLETDTQYF
DNA: TGCGCCAGCAGCCAAGATAAGAGACTAGCGGGAGAATTTTTGGAGACAGATACGCAGTATTTT

J: TRBJ2-2
V: TRBV6-5
size: -
D: TRBD2
CDR3: CASSYDTSGAVGELFF
DNA: TGTGCCAGCAGTTACGATACTAGCGGGGCAGTCGGGGAGCTGTTTTTT

J: TRBJ2-1
V: TRBV29-1
size: once
D: TRBD2
CDR3: CSVWTSGTHEQFF
DNA: TGCAGCGTCTGGACTAGCGGGACCCATGAGCAGTTCTTC

J: TRBJ1-1
V: TRBV6-6
size: -
D: TRBD1
CDR3: CASNSGTGVVNTEAFF
DNA: TGTGCCAGCAATTCCGGGACAGGGGTGGTGAACACTGAAGCTTTCTTT

J: TRBJ2-5
V: TRBV29-1
size: -
D: TRBD1
CDR3: CSVQQGASWETQYF
DNA: TGCAGCGTCCAACAGGGGGCGAGCTGGGAGACCCAGTACTTC

J: TRBJ2-3
V: TRBV5-6
size: -
D: TRBD2
CDR3: CASSWGLAGADTQYF
DNA: TGTGCCAGCAGCTGGGGACTAGCGGGAGCAGATACGCAGTATTTT

J: TRBJ1-5
V: TRBV4-3
size: once
D: TRBD1
CDR3: CASSQIPGGGQPQHF
DNA: TGCGCCAGCAGCCAAATTCCAGGGGGCGGCCAGCCCCAGCATTTT

J: TRBJ2-1
V: TRBV28
size: -
D: -
CDR3: CASTRPSEQFF
DNA: TGTGCCAGCACTCGTCCGTCCGAGCAGTTCTTC

J: TRBJ1-2
V: TRBV2
size: -
D: -
CDR3: CASSEGSGALGYTF
DNA: TGTGCCAGCAGTGAGGGGTCCGGAGCCTTGGGCTACACCTTC

J: TRBJ1-3
V: TRBV5-3
size: once
D: -
CDR3: CARSPKGSSGNTIYF
DNA: TGTGCCAGAAGCCCCAAGGGCAGCTCTGGAAACACCATATATTTT

J: TRBJ1-5
V: TRBV27
size: once
D: TRBD1
CDR3: CASSSLSGTGGPGQPQHF
DNA: TGTGCCAGCAGTTCCCTGTCCGGGACAGGGGGGCCAGGCCAGCCCCAGCATTTT

J: TRBJ1-4
V: TRBV5-1
size: -
D: -
CDR3: CASSLGGTDEKLFF
DNA: TGCGCCAGCAGCTTGGGGGGGACCGATGAAAAACTGTTTTTT

J: TRBJ1-2
V: TRBV6-5
size: -
D: -
CDR3: CATGAEGYTF
DNA: TGTGCCACGGGGGCTGAGGGCTACACCTTC

J: TRBJ2-4
V: TRBV2
size: once
D: TRBD2
CDR3: CASTDARDGGDIQYF
DNA: TGTGCCAGCACCGATGCCCGGGACGGGGGGGACATTCAGTACTTC

J: TRBJ1-1
V: TRBV7-9
size: -
D: -
CDR3: CASSLVGQLNTEAFF
DNA: TGTGCCAGCAGCTTAGTAGGACAGTTAAACACTGAAGCTTTCTTT

J: TRBJ2-7
V: TRBV5-1
size: -
D: TRBD1
CDR3: CASSLGGTGGEAYEQYF
DNA: TGCGCCAGCAGCTTGGGGGGGACAGGGGGCGAGGCCTACGAGCAGTACTTC

J: TRBJ2-1
V: TRBV4-3
size: -
D: TRBD2
CDR3: CASSQGLAAGNEQFF
DNA: TGCGCCAGCAGCCAAGGACTAGCGGCAGGTAATGAGCAGTTCTTC

J: TRBJ1-5
V: TRBV19
size: once
D: -
CDR3: CASSIFFGYDQPQHF
DNA: TGTGCCAGTAGTATTTTTTTTGGGTATGATCAGCCCCAGCATTTT

J: TRBJ2-2
V: TRBV14
size: once
D: -
CDR3: CASSPSPGRRAGELFF
DNA: -

J: TRBJ1-5
V: TRBV19
size: -
D: TRBD1
CDR3: CASSIGGQGLWNQPQHF
DNA: TGTGCCAGTAGTATAGGGGGACAGGGCTTATGGAATCAGCCCCAGCATTTT

J: TRBJ2-7
V: TRBV6-1
size: -
D: -
CDR3: CASSEAAGHNYEQYF
DNA: TGTGCCAGCAGTGAAGCGGCGGGACATAACTACGAGCAGTACTTC

J: TRBJ2-2
V: TRBV9
size: -
D: -
CDR3: CASSVGPTGNTGELFF
DNA: TGTGCCAGCAGCGTAGGGCCCACAGGGAACACCGGGGAGCTGTTTTTT

J: TRBJ2-2
V: TRBV5-1
size: -
D: -
CDR3: CASSLAGLPWELFF
DNA: TGCGCCAGCAGCTTGGCGGGGCTTCCCTGGGAGCTGTTTTTT

J: TRBJ2-2
V: TRBV28
size: once
D: TRBD2
CDR3: CASSYSGGATGELFF
DNA: TGTGCCAGCAGCTATAGCGGGGGGGCGACCGGGGAGCTGTTTTTT

J: TRBJ2-7
V: TRBV19
size: -
D: TRBD1
CDR3: CASSSWTGGNSYEQYF
DNA: TGTGCCAGTAGTTCCTGGACAGGGGGCAACTCCTACGAGCAGTACTTC

J: TRBJ2-7
V: TRBV6-5
size: -
D: -
CDR3: CASSYSRDFYEQYF
DNA: TGTGCCAGCAGTTACTCAAGAGACTTCTACGAGCAGTACTTC

J: TRBJ2-3
V: TRBV2
size: -
D: TRBD2
CDR3: CASRLSGIYTDTQYF
DNA: TGTGCCAGCAGGCTTAGCGGGATCTACACAGATACGCAGTATTTT

J: TRBJ1-6
V: TRBV19
size: -
D: TRBD1
CDR3: CASSQGVDNSPLHF
DNA: TGTGCCAGTTCACAGGGGGTGGATAATTCACCCCTCCACTTT

J: TRBJ1-1
V: TRBV7-2
size: -
D: -
CDR3: CASSLEQNTEAFF
DNA: TGTGCCAGCAGCTTAGAACAGAACACTGAAGCTTTCTTT

J: TRBJ1-2
V: TRBV19
size: -
D: TRBD1
CDR3: CASRGLRQGPYGYTF
DNA: TGTGCCAGTCGCGGTCTCAGACAGGGTCCCTATGGCTACACCTTC

J: TRBJ2-7
V: TRBV2
size: -
D: -
CDR3: CASSVRRSYEQYF
DNA: TGTGCCAGCAGTGTTCGCCGGTCCTACGAGCAGTACTTC

J: TRBJ1-1
V: TRBV5-4
size: -
D: TRBD1
CDR3: CASSAGQVITEAFF
DNA: TGTGCCAGCAGCGCGGGACAGGTTATCACTGAAGCTTTCTTT

J: TRBJ1-5
V: TRBV5-5
size: -
D: -
CDR3: CASSLVGPGNQPQHF
DNA: TGTGCCAGCAGCTTGGTAGGGCCTGGCAATCAGCCCCAGCATTTT

J: TRBJ2-7
V: TRBV9
size: -
D: -
CDR3: CASSTSPRAYEQYF
DNA: TGTGCCAGCAGCACCTCCCCAAGGGCCTACGAGCAGTACTTC

J: TRBJ1-2
V: TRBV9
size: -
D: -
CDR3: CASSVPHGYTF
DNA: TGTGCCAGCAGCGTACCTCATGGCTACACCTTC

J: TRBJ2-5
V: TRBV4-2
size: -
D: -
CDR3: CASSLSTGRQQETQYF
DNA: TGTGCCAGCAGCCTAAGTACGGGGCGGCAACAAGAGACCCAGTACTTC

J: TRBJ2-5
V: TRBV6-1
size: -
D: -
CDR3: CAGGFDVQETQYF
DNA: TGTGCCGGTGGGTTCGACGTCCAAGAGACCCAGTACTTC

J: TRBJ1-6
V: TRBV7-3
size: once
D: TRBD1
CDR3: CASSLGQGAPLHF
DNA: TGTGCCAGCAGCTTAGGACAGGGAGCACCCCTCCACTTT

J: TRBJ2-7
V: TRBV4-3
size: -
D: TRBD1
CDR3: CASSHGQGVGEQYF
DNA: TGCGCCAGCAGCCACGGACAGGGTGTAGGCGAGCAGTACTTC

J: TRBJ2-3
V: TRBV9
size: -
D: TRBD1
CDR3: CASSVGQGAGDTQYF
DNA: TGTGCCAGCAGCGTAGGACAGGGGGCAGGAGATACGCAGTATTTT

J: TRBJ1-1
V: TRBV29-1
size: -
D: -
CDR3: CSVEGGGNTEAFF
DNA: TGCAGCGTTGAAGGGGGGGGTAACACTGAAGCTTTCTTT

J: TRBJ2-5
V: TRBV7-2
size: -
D: -
CDR3: CASRPGGLETQYF
DNA: TGTGCCAGCAGACCCGGGGGGCTTGAGACCCAGTACTTC

J: TRBJ2-5
V: TRBV5-1
size: -
D: -
CDR3: CASRAHQETQYF
DNA: TGCGCCAGCAGGGCACATCAAGAGACCCAGTACTTC

J: TRBJ1-5
V: TRBV29-1
size: -
D: -
CDR3: CSVAEGTAGQPQHF
DNA: TGCAGCGTTGCCGAGGGAACAGCAGGGCAGCCCCAGCATTTT